Presented here are 3 T cell receptor beta chains from one specimen sequenced in a study of blood T cell repertoires in COVID-19. Here immunoSEQ multiplex PCR was the method, and the copy in TCRdb shows in-frame clones only, minus some. Of about 130,000 clones detected, about four fifths appear once; the ten largest clones hold roughly 12%. The sample taken for sequencing was peripheral blood. Receptors originate from a man aged 55 to 69 with acute or convalescent COVID-19.

V and J are TRBV14 and TRBJ1-1, with D perhaps TRBD1 (6 bases). V lost 1 base and J 4 bases, leaving 13 bases between the germline ends. CDR1 and CDR2 from the germline V gene are SGHDN and FVKESK. The CDR3 is 15 residues long. The CDR3 spells CASSQVRGGGTEAFF. As DNA, the CDR3 is TGTGCCAGCAGCCAAGTGAGGGGAGGGGGCACTGAAGCTTTCTTT.

This clone was recorded only once. The chain couples TRBV2 to TRBJ2-5; D unclear. In germline, CDR1 is SNHLY, CDR2 FYNNEI. The ends were cut back, 8 bases at V and 2 bases at J, with 3 bases in the middle. This CDR3 has 10 residues. The CDR3 sequence is CASQQETQYF. CDR3 sequence (DNA): TGTGCCAGCCAACAAGAGACCCAGTACTTC.

The J gene is TRBJ1-1, the V gene TRBV19, with TRBD1 matching 7 bases. Looked up from germline, CDR1 is LNHDA and CDR2 is SQIVND (reference sequence). This CDR3 comprises 14 residues. The ends lost 5 bases at V and 0 bases at J; junction bases unmatched: 3. The CDR3 loop reads CASSEGQMNTEAFF. The CDR3 DNA sequence: TGTGCCAGTAGTGAGGGACAGATGAACACTGAAGCTTTCTTT.